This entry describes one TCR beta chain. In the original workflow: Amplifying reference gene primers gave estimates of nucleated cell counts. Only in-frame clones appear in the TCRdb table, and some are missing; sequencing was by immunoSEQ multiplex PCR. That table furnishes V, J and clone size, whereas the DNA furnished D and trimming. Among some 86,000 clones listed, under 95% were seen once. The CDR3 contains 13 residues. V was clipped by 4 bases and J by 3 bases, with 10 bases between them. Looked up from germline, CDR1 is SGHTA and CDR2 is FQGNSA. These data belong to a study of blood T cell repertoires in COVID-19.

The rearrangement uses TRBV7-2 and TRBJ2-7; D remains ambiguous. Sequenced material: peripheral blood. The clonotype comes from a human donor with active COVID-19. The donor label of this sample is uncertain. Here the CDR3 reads CASSSLLNYEQYF. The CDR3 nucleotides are TGTGCCAGCAGCTCCCTACTAAACTACGAGCAGTACTTC.